This T cell receptor (beta chain) was documented in a study of blood T cell repertoires in COVID-19. Background on the study: T cells, B-cell-depleted T cells, or PBMCs provided the cDNA or gDNA that served as material.

TCRdb keeps only in-frame clones here, not all; method: immunoSEQ multiplex PCR. Of around 150,000 clones in the sample, approximately 80% were seen once. The CDR3 contains 17 residues. Germline V CDR1 and CDR2: ENHRY, SYGVKD. V was pared by 4 bases and J by 0 bases, with 8 bases of the junction left unmatched. This clone turned up a few times. The V and J genes are TRBV10-3 and TRBJ1-3; 8 bases are shared with TRBD1. Sequenced: peripheral blood. The TCR comes from a human donor in a cohort sampled during active COVID-19. CDR3 residues: CAISAHGQGLSGNTIYF. The CDR3 bases are TGTGCCATCAGTGCCCATGGACAGGGACTCTCTGGAAACACCATATATTTT.